Below are 25 T cell receptor beta chains sequenced from a single sample in a study of T-cell reconstitution after alpha-beta-depleted transplantation in children. Unique molecular identifiers were incorporated when the TCRbeta library was constructed. TCRdb re-analysed the PCR reads in MiXCR, keeping a single row per CDR3 protein. The sample comprises about 460,000 distinct CDR3 sequences, around 10% of which are singletons, and 11% to 15% rests with the top ten. This specimen was PBMCs, mostly from graft donor cells, taken 180 days after TCRalphabeta/CD19-depleted stem cell transplant. The receptors here all came from a female patient aged 2 to 10 who had a stem cell transplant for aplastic anemia, so the T cells may come from the graft donor.

The chain links TRBV6-1 to TRBJ1-4; D perhaps matches TRBD1 (5 bases). CDR1 MNHNS and CDR2 SASEGT come from the germline V gene. Trimming took off 7 bases at V and 8 bases at J, with 17 bases between the two ends. This CDR3 comprises 14 residues. CDR3 region: CASTNRAGREKLFF. CDR3 bases: TGTGCCAGCACTAACCGGGCAGGGAGGGAAAAACTGTTTTTT.

Comment on this clonotype: The junction and the germline gene differ at one end; a read error may be behind it. The chain employs TRBV5-6 and TRBJ2-1; the match to TRBD1 covers 9 bases. The CDR3 runs to 14 residues. Germline assignment: CDR1 SGHDT and CDR2 YYEEEE. The CDR3 DNA is TGTGCCAGCAGCTGGGACAGGGTGTGGAATGTGCAGTTCTTC. Translated: CASSWDRVWNVQFF.

CDR3 in amino acids: CSARVTVFEKLFF. The CDR3 DNA sequence: TGCAGTGCTAGAGTAACGGTCTTCGAAAAACTGTTTTTT. V usage is TRBV20-1 and J usage is TRBJ1-4, with D uncertain. Trimming shortened V by 1 base and J by 8 bases, and 11 bases separated the two germline ends. Germline V gene lookup returns CDR1 DFQATT and CDR2 SNEGSKA (reference sequence). This CDR3 has 13 residues.

V usage is TRBV7-2 and J usage is TRBJ2-1, with TRBD2 as a possible D gene (6 bases). The CDR3 runs 15 residues. Trimming took 1 base from V and 5 from J, leaving 12 bases between them. Per germline, CDR1 SGHTA and CDR2 FQGNSA. The CDR3 nucleotides are TGTGCCAGCAGCTTAGGAGACGGGAGCCACAATGAGCAGTTCTTC. It translates to CASSLGDGSHNEQFF. Full variable domain (rest looked up from reference TRBV7-2 and TRBJ2-1): GAGVSQSPSNKVTEKGKDVELRCDPISGHTALYWYRQSLGQGLEFLIYFQGNSAPDKSGLPSDRFSAERTGGSVSTLTIQRTQQEDSAVYLCASSLGDGSHNEQFFGPGTRLTVL.

This clonotype was counted ten times or more. The CDR3 DNA follows: TGTGCCAGCAGCGCCACGGGGCGGAACTATGGCTACACCTTC. Its protein is CASSATGRNYGYTF. The V and J genes are TRBV28 and TRBJ1-2; perhaps TRBD1 as D (5 bases). V dropped 6 bases and J dropped 2 bases, with 13 bases sitting between them. CDR1 and CDR2 (germline): MDHEN, SYDVKM. There are 14 residues in the CDR3.

V usage is TRBV18 and J usage is TRBJ1-2; D unresolved. Trimming removed 1 base at V and 8 bases at J, with 17 bases between. Germline V gene lookup returns CDR1 KGHSH and CDR2 LQKENI. The CDR3 covers 15 residues. CDR3 sequence (DNA): TGTGCCAGCTCACCACAGGGTTTGGCAAGTAAAGGCTACACCTTC. This gives the protein CASSPQGLASKGYTF.

The chain uses TRBV9 and TRBJ1-2; D uncertain. V lost 5 bases, J lost 5 bases, and 19 bases lay in between. CDR1 is SGDLS, CDR2 YYNGEE, per germline. The CDR3 consists of 15 residues. The CDR3 sequence is CASSPGALSGYGYTF. The CDR3 nucleotides are TGTGCCAGCAGTCCGGGAGCTCTATCCGGGTATGGCTACACCTTC.

A few counts support this clonotype. J is TRBJ2-7 and V is TRBV6-2 or TRBV6-3; 13 positions agree with TRBD2. Unmatched junction bases numbered 9, after V lost 4 bases and J lost 0 bases. Per germline, CDR1 MNHEY and CDR2 SVGEGT. The CDR3 runs to 18 residues. The CDR3 DNA sequence: TGTGCCAGCAGTTTCGTGACTAGCGGGAGGAGTGGCTCCTACGAGCAGTACTTC. It encodes CASSFVTSGRSGSYEQYF.

This clonotype came up a few times. The chain employs TRBV5-1 and TRBJ2-5; 7 bases are shared with TRBD2. The CDR3 totals 16 residues. J gave up 2 bases and V 1 base, and 8 bases lay outside the gene matches. Germline V gives CDR1 SGHRS, CDR2 YFSETQ. The CDR3 spells CASSLMVAGSQETQYF. CDR3 nucleotide sequence: TGCGCCAGCAGCTTGATGGTAGCGGGCTCTCAAGAGACCCAGTACTTC.

The gene calls are TRBV20-1 and TRBJ2-1; D tentatively reads TRBD1 or TRBD2 (8 bases each). Germline V gene sequence: CDR1 DFQATT, CDR2 SNEGSKA (reference sequence). This CDR3 spans 14 amino acids. With 5 bases removed from V and 8 bases from J, the gap between germline ends came to 19 bases. This chain's CDR3 is CSAAQGAGGDEQFF. Written as DNA, the CDR3 is TGCAGTGCTGCCCAGGGGGCGGGAGGCGATGAGCAGTTCTTC.

CDR3 residues: CASSFAGGQPQHF. In DNA, the CDR3 is TGTGCCAGCAGTTTCGCCGGAGGTCAGCCCCAGCATTTT. The chain links TRBV6-2 or TRBV6-3 to TRBJ1-5; no clear D. Germline-derived CDR1 and CDR2 are MNHEY and SVGEGT. The CDR3 consists of 13 residues. V lost 4 bases, J lost 6 bases, and 10 bases lay in between.

This clonotype was picked up a small number of times. The chain links TRBV29-1 to TRBJ2-7; possibly TRBD2 for D (6 bases). V lost 0 bases and J lost 2, with 14 bases in between. Germline V gene lookup returns CDR1 SQVTM and CDR2 ANQGSEA. The CDR3 is 15 residues long. The CDR3 nucleotides are TGCAGCGTTGAAGAGTCTGAGGGACTGGCCTACGAGCAGTACTTC. Its translation: CSVEESEGLAYEQYF.

V gene TRBV5-1 combines with J gene TRBJ1-4; the D is unclear. Trimming took off 1 base at V and 6 bases at J, with 7 bases between the two ends. The CDR3 covers 13 residues. The V gene's germline CDR1 is SGHRS and CDR2 YFSETQ. The CDR3 loop is CASSLQVDEKLFF. In DNA form, the CDR3 reads TGCGCCAGCAGCTTGCAGGTGGATGAAAAACTGTTTTTT.

This clonotype was seen many times. The rearrangement uses TRBV5-1 and TRBJ2-7; D remains unclear. Trimming removed 5 bases from V and 5 bases from J, with 14 bases in between. The CDR3 spans 13 residues. The germline CDR1 and CDR2 sequences are SGHRS and YFSETQ. The CDR3 coding sequence is TGCGCCAGCAGACAGCCACCTGAAAACGAGCAGTACTTC. The encoded protein is CASRQPPENEQYF.

This clonotype was found once. This chain uses TRBV30 with TRBJ2-7; 10 nucleotides match TRBD1. Trimming removed 4 bases from V and 3 bases from J; junction bases left unmatched: 6. The CDR3 has 14 amino acids. The germline V gene has CDR1 GTSNPN and CDR2 SVGIG (reference sequence). The CDR3 DNA follows: TGTGCCTGGACCACGACAGGGGGCTACTACGAGCAGTACTTC. Its protein is CAWTTTGGYYEQYF.

The rearrangement uses TRBV4-2 and TRBJ2-5; D gene uncertain. This CDR3 is built from 19 residues. The germline V gene has CDR1 LGHNA and CDR2 YNFKEQ. With 4 bases removed from V and 2 bases from J, the gap between germline ends came to 26 bases. In nucleotides, the CDR3 is TGTGCCAGCAGCCCGGACGGGTCCCTGATGGGTTCCCATCAAGAGACCCAGTACTTC. Translation gives CASSPDGSLMGSHQETQYF.

The chain carries TRBV6-2 or TRBV6-3 and TRBJ2-5; no reliable D call. The CDR3 length is 13 residues. The V end was cut by 2 bases, the J end by 5 bases, with 9 bases between. Looked up from germline, CDR1 is MNHEY and CDR2 is SVGEGT. CDR3 in amino acids: CASSYRVDETQYF. As DNA, the CDR3 is TGTGCCAGCAGTTACCGGGTGGACGAGACCCAGTACTTC.

This clonotype was found a few times. The V gene is TRBV10-3, the J gene TRBJ2-7; a weak D match, TRBD2 (5 bases). V shed 3 bases and J shed 0 bases, with 9 bases lying between them. In germline, CDR1 is ENHRY, CDR2 SYGVKD. The CDR3 covers 14 residues. The DNA for the CDR3 is TGTGCCATCAGTGACAGCCGGGACTCCTACGAGCAGTACTTC. It yields the protein CAISDSRDSYEQYF.

The table lists this clonotype with many counts. The chain joins TRBV4-1 to TRBJ2-1, with TRBD1 matching over 8 bases. J was trimmed by 5 bases and V by 0 bases; bases with no gene match: 6. Germline V gene sequence: CDR1 MGHRA, CDR2 YSYEKL. This CDR3 region has 16 residues. The CDR3: CASSQDGGQADNEQFF. Written as DNA, the CDR3 is TGCGCCAGCAGCCAAGATGGGGGACAGGCGGACAATGAGCAGTTCTTC.

This clonotype was detected many times. The genes are TRBV20-1 and TRBJ2-1; TRBD2 might be the D (5 bases). Germline V gives CDR1 DFQATT, CDR2 SNEGSKA (reference sequence). The CDR3 runs 15 residues. Trimming pared 0 bases from V and 2 bases from J, leaving 11 bases between. Written as DNA, the CDR3 is TGCAGTGCTAGAGATGAGGTGAGGGCCTACAATGAGCAGTTCTTC. Its protein product is CSARDEVRAYNEQFF.

This clonotype has ten or more counts. V usage is TRBV5-1 and J usage is TRBJ2-7; D is perhaps TRBD2 (6 bases). Germline V gene data show CDR1 as SGHRS and CDR2 as YFSETQ. Trimming took off 0 bases at V and 5 bases at J, with 12 bases between the two ends. The CDR3 totals 14 residues. This CDR3 reads CASSLEAGRHEQYV. In nucleotides, the CDR3 is TGCGCCAGCAGCTTGGAGGCAGGGAGGCACGAGCAGTACGTC.

The genes are TRBV20-1 and TRBJ2-7, with 8 bases aligning to TRBD2. This CDR3 contains 12 residues. Germline values: CDR1 DFQATT, CDR2 SNEGSKA (reference sequence). Trimming removed 6 bases from V and 6 bases from J; junction bases left unmatched: 7. The chain's CDR3 is CSAGGGEGEQYF. For the CDR3, the DNA is TGCAGTGCCGGGGGGGGAGAGGGCGAGCAGTACTTC.

J is TRBJ2-1 and V is TRBV19; 7 bases map to TRBD1. Germline V gene sequence: CDR1 LNHDA, CDR2 SQIVND (reference sequence). The CDR3 loop spans 12 amino acids. V was pared by 10 bases and J by 4 bases, with 4 bases of the junction left unmatched. CDR3 sequence (DNA): TGTGCCACCCGGACAGGATACAATGAGCAGTTCTTC. It is translated as CATRTGYNEQFF.

This clonotype has a handful of counts. The genes are TRBV7-9 and TRBJ2-7; TRBD2 is a possible D gene (5 bases). CDR1 and CDR2 from the germline V gene are SEHNR and FQNEAQ (reference sequence). Trimming left V 0 bases short and J 6 bases short, with 6 bases between. The CDR3 is made up of 12 amino acids. CDR3 region: CASSLAAGEQYF. The CDR3 DNA is TGTGCCAGCAGCTTAGCGGCGGGCGAGCAGTACTTC.

This clonotype was seen more than once but under ten times. The V gene is TRBV18, the J gene TRBJ2-1; D is perhaps TRBD1 (6 bases). CDR3 size: 15 residues. V lost 1 base and J 8 bases, leaving 15 bases between the germline ends. Germline V gene lookup returns CDR1 KGHSH and CDR2 LQKENI. The CDR3 nucleotides are TGTGCCAGCTCACCACGGGACATTCAGAGGGATGAGCAGTTCTTC. It specifies CASSPRDIQRDEQFF.